These 28 T cell receptor beta chains share one sample of origin, sequenced in a study of blood T cell repertoires in COVID-19. TCRdb keeps only in-frame clones here, not all; method: immunoSEQ multiplex PCR. In the table there are some 180,000 clones, more than 75% of which are singletons. The source material was PBMCs or T cells enriched from blood (not recorded which). These receptors all come from a man aged 60-69 years who had been exposed to COVID-19.

The chain employs TRBV4-1 and TRBJ2-7; 9 bases agree with TRBD2. The CDR3 runs 16 residues. J gave up 0 bases and V 1 base, and 4 bases lay outside the gene matches. Looked up from germline, CDR1 is MGHRA and CDR2 is YSYEKL. CDR3 bases: TGCGCCAGCAGCCAAGTCAGCGGGGGGATCTCCTACGAGCAGTACTTC. This gives the protein CASSQVSGGISYEQYF.

This chain uses TRBV19 with TRBJ1-4; TRBD1 matches at 7 bases. CDR3 length: 14 amino acids. Losses at the gene ends were 6 bases for V and 8 bases for J; bases not matched to a gene: 9. From germline, CDR1 is LNHDA and CDR2 SQIVND (reference sequence). CDR3: CASRNRGGGEKLFF. In nucleotides, the CDR3 is TGTGCCAGTAGAAACAGGGGAGGCGGCGAAAAACTGTTTTTT.

Only one count was recorded for this clone. The chain links TRBV19 to TRBJ2-1; TRBD2 matches 13 bases. CDR3 size: 14 residues. CDR1 and CDR2 from the germline V gene are LNHDA and SQIVND (reference sequence). The J segment lost 9 bases and the V segment lost 4 bases, leaving 3 bases of the junction unmatched. Here the CDR3 DNA reads TGTGCCAGTAGTACGGGACTAGCGGGAAGTGAGCAGTTCTTC. This sequence encodes CASSTGLAGSEQFF.

As DNA, the CDR3 is TGTGCCAGCACCCGGAGGGGACTGAACTACGAGCAGTACTTC. Translated, it gives CASTRRGLNYEQYF. The J gene is TRBJ2-7, the V gene TRBV11-3; a possible D gene is TRBD2 (6 bases). The CDR3 runs 14 residues. The V end was cut by 7 bases, the J end by 3 bases, with 16 bases between. Looked up from germline, CDR1 is SGHNT and CDR2 is YENEEA.

This clone was recorded a few times. This chain connects TRBV5-1 to TRBJ2-7; possibly TRBD1 for D (6 bases). CDR3 length equals 12 residues. Looked up from germline, CDR1 is SGHRS and CDR2 is YFSETQ. With 4 bases removed from V and 3 bases from J, the gap between germline ends came to 8 bases. CDR3 amino acids: CASSTDSYEQYF. The CDR3 DNA sequence: TGCGCCAGCAGCACGGACAGCTACGAGCAGTACTTC. Full variable domain (missing parts from reference TRBV5-1 and TRBJ2-7): KAGVTQTPRYLIKTRGQQVTLSCSPISGHRSVSWYQQTPGQGLQFLFEYFSETQRNKGNFPGRFSGRQFSNSRSEMNVSTLELGDSALYLCASSTDSYEQYFGPGTRLTVT.

The chain has TRBV6-5 and TRBJ1-1; TRBD1 matches 7 bases. V dropped 7 bases and J dropped 11; count of bases not matched to a gene: 7. CDR3 size: 11 residues. Germline V CDR1 and CDR2: MNHEY, SVGAGI. CDR3 bases: TGTGCCAGCACCCTACAGGGGCGGGCTTTCTTT. It yields the protein CASTLQGRAFF.

The sample holds one count of this clone. The chain recombines TRBV5-4 with TRBJ2-5, with D possibly being TRBD2 (6 bases). Trimming left V 5 bases short and J 3 bases short, with 17 bases between. The CDR3 is made up of 15 amino acids. Germline V gene sequence: CDR1 SGHNT, CDR2 YYREEE (reference sequence). The CDR3 region is CASRRRRDSEETQYF. CDR3 DNA: TGTGCCAGCAGACGTCGCCGGGACTCCGAAGAGACCCAGTACTTC.

The rearrangement joins TRBV11-1 to TRBJ2-1; possibly TRBD1 for D (5 bases). The CDR3 totals 13 residues. The ends were cut back, 1 base at V and 9 bases at J, with 10 bases in the middle. The germline gives CDR1 SGHAT, CDR2 FQDESV (reference sequence). The CDR3: CASSLEGRSEQFF. CDR3 nucleotides: TGTGCCAGCAGCTTAGAGGGGCGGAGTGAGCAGTTCTTC.

This sequence joins TRBV4-1 and TRBJ2-1, with TRBD2 identical over 8 bases. This CDR3 is 16 amino acids long. Germline loops: CDR1 MGHRA, CDR2 YSYEKL. Losses at the gene ends were 3 bases for V and 3 bases for J; bases not matched to a gene: 7. The CDR3 DNA reads TGCGCCAGCAGCCACGCACTAGCGGACCTCTACAATGAGCAGTTCTTC. It specifies CASSHALADLYNEQFF.

The V and J genes are TRBV14 and TRBJ2-7; the D gene is possibly TRBD2 (5 bases). The germline V gene has CDR1 SGHDN and CDR2 FVKESK. The CDR3 contains 12 residues. Trimming removed 3 bases at V and 3 bases at J, with 6 bases between. The CDR3 DNA follows: TGTGCCAGCAGCCATACTAGCTACGAGCAGTACTTC. Its translation: CASSHTSYEQYF.

This chain joins TRBV19 and TRBJ2-7, with a possible D match to TRBD2 (6 bases). The CDR3 is 17 amino acids. With 1 base removed from V and 2 bases from J, the gap between germline ends came to 18 bases. Germline values: CDR1 LNHDA, CDR2 SQIVND (reference sequence). CDR3 residues: CASSIVFGGGLTYEQYF. In nucleotides, the CDR3 is TGTGCCAGTAGTATAGTATTTGGGGGAGGCCTCACCTACGAGCAGTACTTC.

The V and J genes are TRBV6-2 or TRBV6-3 and TRBJ2-1; TRBD2 agrees at 13 bases. The V gene's germline CDR1 is MNHEY and CDR2 SVGEGT. Trimming took 5 bases from V and 10 from J; bases not matched to a gene: 11. The CDR3 covers 16 residues. CDR3 loop: CASSPTSGRALWEQFF. The CDR3 DNA sequence: TGTGCCAGCAGTCCAACTAGCGGGAGGGCCCTCTGGGAGCAGTTCTTC.

The chain carries TRBV19 and TRBJ1-2; D gene ambiguous. The CDR3 spans 17 residues. With 8 bases removed from V and 4 bases from J, the gap between germline ends came to 26 bases. Germline CDR1 is LNHDA and CDR2 is SQIVND (reference sequence). CDR3 sequence reads: CASGSSRTGISVYGYTF. The DNA for the CDR3 is TGTGCCAGTGGTTCTAGCCGGACGGGCATCTCCGTCTATGGCTACACCTTC. Supplemented by reference TRBV19 and TRBJ1-2, the full variable domain reads DGGITQSPKYLFRKEGQNVTLSCEQNLNHDAMYWYRQDPGQGLRLIYYSQIVNDFQKGDIAEGYSVSREKKESFPLTVTSAQKNPTAFYLCASGSSRTGISVYGYTFGSGTRLTVV.

V is TRBV5-8 and J is TRBJ1-4; D gene ambiguous. Trimming removed 0 bases at V and 1 base at J, with 10 bases between. CDR1 SGHTS and CDR2 YDEGEE come from the germline V gene. This CDR3 is built from 16 residues. CDR3 nucleotide sequence: TGTGCCAGCAGCTTGGTGGCGACGGGAACTAATGAAAAACTGTTTTTT. Translated: CASSLVATGTNEKLFF.

The chain couples TRBV3-1 (or the pseudogene TRBV3-2) to TRBJ2-2, with 12 bases fitting TRBD2. The CDR3 spans 19 residues. Trimming at V came to 4 bases and at J to 5 bases, leaving 14 bases not matched to a gene. Germline V gene data show CDR1 as LGHDT and CDR2 as YNNKEL (reference sequence). The CDR3 spells CASSRTHNLAGGGTGELFF. CDR3 DNA sequence: TGTGCCAGCAGCCGCACACATAACCTAGCGGGAGGGGGAACCGGGGAGCTGTTTTTT.

This clone was recorded only once. V and J are TRBV28 and TRBJ2-7, with 9 bases that match TRBD2. CDR3 length equals 15 residues. CDR1 and CDR2 (germline): MDHEN, SYDVKM. V dropped 5 bases and J dropped 2; count of bases not matched to a gene: 7. CDR3 DNA: TGTGCCAGCAGTCCAGGGCTAGCGGGGCCCTACGAGCAGTACTTC. Translated, it gives CASSPGLAGPYEQYF.

This chain links TRBV5-6 with TRBJ2-1; 14 bases map to TRBD2. V shed 7 bases and J 9 bases; nucleotides not matched to a gene: 12. Germline CDR1 is SGHDT and CDR2 is YYEEEE. The CDR3 contains 16 residues. The CDR3 protein is CASGPGTSGRWGEQFF. CDR3 DNA sequence: TGTGCCAGCGGCCCTGGGACTAGCGGGAGATGGGGTGAGCAGTTCTTC.

This clone has only one observation. The gene calls are TRBV4-1 and TRBJ1-2, with unresolved D. Germline loops: CDR1 MGHRA, CDR2 YSYEKL. The length of the CDR3 is 16 residues. V dropped 0 bases and J dropped 2 bases, with 13 bases sitting between them. CDR3 DNA: TGCGCCAGCAGCCAAGATCTTCACGGTGCAAACTATGGCTACACCTTC. The encoded protein is CASSQDLHGANYGYTF.

The V and J genes are TRBV25-1 and TRBJ2-3, with TRBD1 matching 8 bases. The V segment lost 6 bases and the J segment 6 bases; nucleotides outside the gene matches: 11. CDR3 length: 15 amino acids. The V gene's germline CDR1 is MGHDK and CDR2 SYGVNS. CDR3 residues: CASSDSDRVGDTQYF. CDR3 bases: TGTGCCAGCAGCGACTCGGACAGGGTTGGGGATACGCAGTATTTT.

The rearrangement uses TRBV7-2 and TRBJ2-1; 14 bases are shared with TRBD2. The ends lost 5 bases at V and 7 bases at J; junction bases unmatched: 4. CDR1 and CDR2 from the germline V gene are SGHTA and FQGNSA. This CDR3 is 15 amino acids long. The CDR3 is CASSAGLAGANEQFF. The CDR3 DNA follows: TGTGCCAGCAGCGCGGGACTAGCGGGAGCAAATGAGCAGTTCTTC.

The rearrangement uses TRBV27 and TRBJ2-3; 8 nucleotides align to TRBD2. CDR1 is MNHEY and CDR2 is SMNVEV in the germline V gene (reference sequence). The CDR3 loop spans 15 amino acids. V was pared by 2 bases and J by 4 bases, with 5 bases of the junction left unmatched. This CDR3 reads CASSLPGGPADTQYF. CDR3 in DNA: TGTGCCAGCAGTTTACCGGGAGGGCCGGCAGATACGCAGTATTTT.

The J gene is TRBJ2-7, the V gene TRBV27, with TRBD2 matching over 10 bases. J gave up 2 bases and V 0 bases, and 13 bases lay outside the gene matches. Germline V gene lookup returns CDR1 MNHEY and CDR2 SMNVEV (reference sequence). This CDR3 comprises 19 residues. This chain's CDR3 is CASSLSGVKTSGYPYEQYF. The CDR3 nucleotides read TGTGCCAGCAGTTTATCGGGGGTCAAGACTAGCGGGTACCCCTACGAGCAGTACTTC.

The chain employs TRBV6-2 or TRBV6-3 and TRBJ2-7, with D uncertain. V lost 5 bases and J lost 0, with 8 bases in between. This CDR3 is built from 13 residues. Germline V CDR1 and CDR2: MNHEY, SVGEGT. The CDR3 DNA sequence: TGTGCCAGCAGTCCCTCCGGCTCCTACGAGCAGTACTTC. Translating it yields CASSPSGSYEQYF.

The V and J genes are TRBV7-3 and TRBJ1-6; 9 nucleotides align to TRBD1. J lost 8 bases, V lost 3 bases, and 2 bases had no gene match. Germline CDR1 reads SGHTA; CDR2 reads FQGTGA. The CDR3 covers 14 residues. This CDR3 reads CASSFGDRDSPLHF. CDR3 DNA sequence: TGTGCCAGCAGCTTCGGGGACAGGGATTCACCCCTCCACTTT.

The chain joins TRBV10-3 to TRBJ2-5; TRBD1 is a possible D gene (6 bases). The CDR3 runs to 16 residues. Germline CDR1 is ENHRY and CDR2 is SYGVKD. Deletions cut 4 bases from V and 3 bases from J, with 18 bases between. This CDR3 is CAISGARYGDKETQYF. The CDR3 DNA is TGTGCCATCAGTGGGGCCCGGTACGGGGACAAAGAGACCCAGTACTTC.

V gene TRBV19 combines with J gene TRBJ1-2; TRBD1 agrees at 9 bases. Trimming took 11 bases from V and 8 from J; bases not matched to a gene: 9. The V gene's germline CDR1 is LNHDA and CDR2 SQIVND (reference sequence). CDR3 length: 12 amino acids. For the CDR3, the DNA is TGTGCCGTAGGACAGGGGTATGAAGGCTACACCTTC. Translated, it gives CAVGQGYEGYTF.

This chain uses TRBV7-9 with TRBJ2-1; D gene uncertain. The germline CDR1 and CDR2 sequences are SEHNR and FQNEAQ (reference sequence). Between the trimmed V and J ends, which lost 2 bases and 2 bases, there was a span of 10 bases. This CDR3 contains 15 residues. This chain's CDR3 is CASSLNLGAYNEQFF. Written as DNA, the CDR3 is TGTGCCAGCAGCTTAAACCTTGGAGCCTACAATGAGCAGTTCTTC.

The V gene is TRBV19, the J gene TRBJ2-7; D is possibly TRBD2 (6 bases). Germline V lookup: CDR1 LNHDA, CDR2 SQIVND (reference sequence). This CDR3 spans 14 amino acids. V shed 3 bases and J shed 6 bases, with 15 bases lying between them. CDR3: CASSIPGSGGEQYF. Here the CDR3 DNA reads TGTGCCAGTAGTATCCCCGGGAGCGGAGGCGAGCAGTACTTC.